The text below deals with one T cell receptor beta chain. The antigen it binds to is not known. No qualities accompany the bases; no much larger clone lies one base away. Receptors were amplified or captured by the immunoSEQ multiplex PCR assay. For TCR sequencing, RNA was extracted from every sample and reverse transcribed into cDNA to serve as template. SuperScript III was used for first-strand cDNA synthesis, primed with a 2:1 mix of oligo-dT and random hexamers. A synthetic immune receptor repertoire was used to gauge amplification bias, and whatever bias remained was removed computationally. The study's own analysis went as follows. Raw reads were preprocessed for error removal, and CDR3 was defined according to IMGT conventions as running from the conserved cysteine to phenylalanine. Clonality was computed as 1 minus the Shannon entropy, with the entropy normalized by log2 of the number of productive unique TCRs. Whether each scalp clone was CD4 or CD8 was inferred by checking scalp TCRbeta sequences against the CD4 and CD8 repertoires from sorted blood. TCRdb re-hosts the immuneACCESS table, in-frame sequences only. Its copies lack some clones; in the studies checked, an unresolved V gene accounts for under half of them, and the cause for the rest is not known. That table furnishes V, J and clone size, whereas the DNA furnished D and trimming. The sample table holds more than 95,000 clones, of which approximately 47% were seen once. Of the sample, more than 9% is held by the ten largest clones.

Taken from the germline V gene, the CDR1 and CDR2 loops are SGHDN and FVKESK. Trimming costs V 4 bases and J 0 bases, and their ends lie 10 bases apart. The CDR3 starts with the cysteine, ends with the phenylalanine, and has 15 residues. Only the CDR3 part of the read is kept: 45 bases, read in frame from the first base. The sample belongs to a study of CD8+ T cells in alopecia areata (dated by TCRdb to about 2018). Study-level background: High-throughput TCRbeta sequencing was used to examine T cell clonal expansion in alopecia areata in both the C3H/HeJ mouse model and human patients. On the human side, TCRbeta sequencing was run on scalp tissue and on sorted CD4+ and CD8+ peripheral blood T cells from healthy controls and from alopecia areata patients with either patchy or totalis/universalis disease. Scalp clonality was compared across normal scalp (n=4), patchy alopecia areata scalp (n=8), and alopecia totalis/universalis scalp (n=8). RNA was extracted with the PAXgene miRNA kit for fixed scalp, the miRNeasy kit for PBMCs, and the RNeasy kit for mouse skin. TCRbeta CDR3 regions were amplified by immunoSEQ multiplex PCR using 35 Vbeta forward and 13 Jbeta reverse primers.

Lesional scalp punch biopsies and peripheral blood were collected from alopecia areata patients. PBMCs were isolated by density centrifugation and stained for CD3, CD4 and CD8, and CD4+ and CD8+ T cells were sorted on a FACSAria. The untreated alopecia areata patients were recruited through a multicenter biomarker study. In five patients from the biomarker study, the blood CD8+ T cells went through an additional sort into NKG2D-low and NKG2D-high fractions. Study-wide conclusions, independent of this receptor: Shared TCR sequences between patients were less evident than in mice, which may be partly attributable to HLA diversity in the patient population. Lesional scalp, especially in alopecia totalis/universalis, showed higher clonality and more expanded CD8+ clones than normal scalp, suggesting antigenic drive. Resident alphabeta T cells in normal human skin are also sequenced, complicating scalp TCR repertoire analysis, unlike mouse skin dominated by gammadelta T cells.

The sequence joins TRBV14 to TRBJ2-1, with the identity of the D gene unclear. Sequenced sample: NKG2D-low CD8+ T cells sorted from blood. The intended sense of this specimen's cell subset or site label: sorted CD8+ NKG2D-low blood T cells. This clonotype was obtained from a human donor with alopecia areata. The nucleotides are TGTGCCAGCAGCCCGGACGCCGGCTCCTACAATGAGCAGTTCTTC. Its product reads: CASSPDAGSYNEQFF.